This TCR beta chain was observed in a study of T-cell reconstitution after alpha-beta-depleted transplantation in children. There are 11 residues in the CDR3. Trimming removed 3 bases from V and 5 bases from J, with 5 bases in between. Unique molecular identifiers were incorporated during preparation of the TCRbeta library. MiXCR, run by TCRdb on the PCR reads, gives a single entry per CDR3 protein. The sample gives some 600,000 distinct CDR3 sequences, under 15% of which show up once; around 2.2% is in the top ten. Findings and caveats of the study: At the one-year point after transplant, T-cell counts and TCRbeta diversity were found to come mostly from T cells that had been newly produced. Reportedly, alpha-beta T cells present about two months post-transplant originated from several hundred expanded clones of graft origin. At day 60, the high TCRbeta diversity found in some patients originated from recipient T cells and thymic progenitors that had survived.

There are many counts of this clonotype. Its antigen is unknown. V and J are TRBV12-3 or TRBV12-4 and TRBJ2-7; D is unclear. The origin of this receptor is a male patient younger than 18 who had a stem cell transplant for acute myeloid leukemia, so the T cells may come from the graft donor. The material sequenced was PBMCs, mostly from graft donor cells, taken 360 days after TCRalphabeta/CD19-depleted stem cell transplant. For the CDR3, the DNA is TGTGCCAGCAGTTTGGTCCACGAGCAGTACTTC. Translation gives CASSLVHEQYF.